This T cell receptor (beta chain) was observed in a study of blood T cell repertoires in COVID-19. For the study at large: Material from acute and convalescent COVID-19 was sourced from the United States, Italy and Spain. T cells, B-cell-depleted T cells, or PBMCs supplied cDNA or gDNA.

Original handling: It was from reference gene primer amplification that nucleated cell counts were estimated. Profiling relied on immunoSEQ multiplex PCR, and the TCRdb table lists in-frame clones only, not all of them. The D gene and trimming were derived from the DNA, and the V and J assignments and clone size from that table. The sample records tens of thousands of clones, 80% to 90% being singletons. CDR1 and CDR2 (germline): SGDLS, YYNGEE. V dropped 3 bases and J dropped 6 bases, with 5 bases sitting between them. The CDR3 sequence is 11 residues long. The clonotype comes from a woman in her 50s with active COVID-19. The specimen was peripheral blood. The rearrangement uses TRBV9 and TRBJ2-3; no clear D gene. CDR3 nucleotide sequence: TGTGCCAGCAGCGGGCGGGATACGCAGTATTTT. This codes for CASSGRDTQYF.